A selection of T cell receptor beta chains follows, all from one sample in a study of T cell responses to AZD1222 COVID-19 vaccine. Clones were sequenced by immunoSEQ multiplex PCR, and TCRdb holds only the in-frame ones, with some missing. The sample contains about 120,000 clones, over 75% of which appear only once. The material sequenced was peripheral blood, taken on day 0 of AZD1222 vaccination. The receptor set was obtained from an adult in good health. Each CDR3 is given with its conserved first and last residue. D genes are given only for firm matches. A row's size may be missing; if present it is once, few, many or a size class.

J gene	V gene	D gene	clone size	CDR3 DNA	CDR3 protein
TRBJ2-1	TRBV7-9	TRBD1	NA	TGTGCCAGCAGCTTGCGTGGGACAGGGGGCAATGAGCAGTTCTTC	CASSLRGTGGNEQFF
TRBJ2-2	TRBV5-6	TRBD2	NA	TGTGCCAGCAGCTTGTTAAGCGGGAAAGGTGGCTTCCGGGAGCTGTTTTTT	CASSLLSGKGGFRELFF
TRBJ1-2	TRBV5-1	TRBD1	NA	TGCGCCAGCAGCTTGGGACAGGGGGCGGCTGGTGGCTACACCTTC	CASSLGQGAAGGYTF
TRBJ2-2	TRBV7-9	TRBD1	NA	TGTGCCAGCAGCTCCCCGGACAGGGGAGGCCGGGAGCTGTTTTTT	CASSSPDRGGRELFF
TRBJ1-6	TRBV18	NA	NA	TGTGCCAGCTCACCACAGGGGAATAATTCACCCCTCCACTTT	CASSPQGNNSPLHF
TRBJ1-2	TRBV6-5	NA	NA	TGTGCCAGCAGTTACTCTGGCGGATCCACATGGAATGGCTACACCTTC	CASSYSGGSTWNGYTF
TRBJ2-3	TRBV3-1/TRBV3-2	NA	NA	TGTGCCAGCAGCCAAGCGGCAGGAGGTACAGATACGCAGTATTTT	CASSQAAGGTDTQYF
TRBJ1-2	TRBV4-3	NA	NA	TGCGCCAGCAGCCAAGATCATGGCGAGTACTATGGCTACACCTTC	CASSQDHGEYYGYTF
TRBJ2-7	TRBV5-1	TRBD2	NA	TGCGCCAGCAGCTTGGGTCCAGCGGGGGGCTCCTACGAGCAGTACTTC	CASSLGPAGGSYEQYF
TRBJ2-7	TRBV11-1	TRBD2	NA	TGTGCCAGCAGCCGGACCTCTAGCGGGACGTTCCACGAGCAGTACTTC	CASSRTSSGTFHEQYF
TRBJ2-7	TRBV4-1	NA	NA	TGCGCCAGCAGCCAAAACCGGGGACACAGGGGGGGCTACGAGCAGTACTTC	CASSQNRGHRGGYEQYF
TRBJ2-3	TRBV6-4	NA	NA	TGTGCCAGCAGTGACTCTGGCGGGAGCACAGATACGCAGTATTTT	CASSDSGGSTDTQYF
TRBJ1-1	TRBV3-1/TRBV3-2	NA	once	TGTGCCAGCAGCCCGGGAACCACTGAAGCTTTCTTT	CASSPGTTEAFF
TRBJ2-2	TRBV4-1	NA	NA	TGCGCCAGCAGCCATAGTAAGGGCAACACCGGGGAGCTGTTTTTT	CASSHSKGNTGELFF
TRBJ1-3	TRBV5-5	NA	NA	TGTGCCAGCAGTATATCCTTAAGCTCTGGAAACACCATATATTTT	CASSISLSSGNTIYF
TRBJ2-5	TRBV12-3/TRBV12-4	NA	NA	TGTGCCAGCAGTTTATCGGGGGTGGAGACCCAGTACTTC	CASSLSGVETQYF
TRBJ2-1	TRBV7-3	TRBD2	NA	TGTGCCAGCAGCTTGGGACTAGCGGGGGTCAGTGAGCAGTTCTTC	CASSLGLAGVSEQFF
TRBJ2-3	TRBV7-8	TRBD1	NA	TGTGCCAGCAGCTTAGTAAGTCTTGGGACAGGCACAGATACGCAGTATTTT	CASSLVSLGTGTDTQYF
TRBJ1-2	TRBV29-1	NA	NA	TGCAGCGTTGAAGGCAGGGTCTGGGGCTACACCTTC	CSVEGRVWGYTF
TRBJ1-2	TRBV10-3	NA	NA	TGTGCCTGTACCACAGGGCCCGGGGACTATGGCTACACCTTC	CACTTGPGDYGYTF
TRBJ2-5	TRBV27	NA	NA	TGTGCCAGCAGTTTATCGACTCAAGAGACCCAGTACTTC	CASSLSTQETQYF
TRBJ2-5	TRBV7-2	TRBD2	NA	TGTGCCAGCAGCTTGCTGGGGACTAGCGGGAGTTTGGAGACCCAGTACTTC	CASSLLGTSGSLETQYF
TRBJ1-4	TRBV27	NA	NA	TGTGCCAGCAGTTACCTCAATACGGGAAAACTGTTTTTT	CASSYLNTGKLFF
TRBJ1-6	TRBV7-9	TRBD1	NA	TGTGCCAGCAGCGTGGACAGGAGATATAATTCACCCCTCCACTTT	CASSVDRRYNSPLHF
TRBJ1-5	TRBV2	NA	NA	TGTGCCAGCAGCTCTCCATTTTCAGGTTCCAATCAGCCCCAGCATTTT	CASSSPFSGSNQPQHF
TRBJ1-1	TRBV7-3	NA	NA	TGTGCCAGCAGCTTAATACGGTCCGAGAACACTGAAGCTTTCTTT	CASSLIRSENTEAFF
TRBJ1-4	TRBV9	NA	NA	TGTGCCAGCAGCGTAGGACAGTATAATGAAAAACTGTTTTTT	CASSVGQYNEKLFF
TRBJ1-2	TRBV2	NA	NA	TGTGCCAGCAGTGATAATTACCAGGGGCAGGGCGATGGCTACACCTTC	CASSDNYQGQGDGYTF
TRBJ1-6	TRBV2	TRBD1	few	TGTGCCAGCAGCGGGACAGACCCTAATTCACCCCTCCACTTT	CASSGTDPNSPLHF
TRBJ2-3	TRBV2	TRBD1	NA	TGTGCCAGCAGCCAAGGACAGGGGGCAGCGGATACGCAGTATTTT	CASSQGQGAADTQYF
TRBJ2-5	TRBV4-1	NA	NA	TGCGCCAGCAGCCTCAACGGAGAGACCCAGTACTTC	CASSLNGETQYF
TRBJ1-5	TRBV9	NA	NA	TGTGCCAGCAGCGTTGATGACGGCAATCAGCCCCAGCATTTT	CASSVDDGNQPQHF
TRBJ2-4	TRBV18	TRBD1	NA	TGTGCCAGCTCGTTCTGGGACAGTCAAAACATTCAGTACTTC	CASSFWDSQNIQYF
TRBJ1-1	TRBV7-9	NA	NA	TGTGCCAGCACCCCGGGGGAGGTGAACACTGAAGCTTTCTTT	CASTPGEVNTEAFF
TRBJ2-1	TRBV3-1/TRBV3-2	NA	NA	TGTGCCAGCAGCCACGGACTCCCAGATAGCAATGAGCAGTTCTTC	CASSHGLPDSNEQFF
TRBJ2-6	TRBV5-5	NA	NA	TGTGCCAGCAGCGTTACAGGGACGGCCAACGTCCTGACTTTC	CASSVTGTANVLTF
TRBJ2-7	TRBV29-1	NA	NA	TGCAGCGTAAGAGACCGGGTACGACCCTACGAGCAGTACTTC	CSVRDRVRPYEQYF
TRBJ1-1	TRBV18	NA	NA	TGTGCCAGCTCACCGCCGGGACACTCCGGAGGAGCTTTCTTT	CASSPPGHSGGAFF
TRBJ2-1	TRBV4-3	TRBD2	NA	TGCGCCAGCAGCCTGGGGTGGGCGGGAGAGAGTGAGCAGTTCTTC	CASSLGWAGESEQFF
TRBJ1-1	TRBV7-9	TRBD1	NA	TGTGCCAGCAGCTTGAGGGGGCCTGAAGCTTTCTTT	CASSLRGPEAFF
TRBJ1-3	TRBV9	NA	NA	TGTGCCAGCAGCCCAGTCTCGGGGGGAAAAGGAAACACCATATATTTT	CASSPVSGGKGNTIYF
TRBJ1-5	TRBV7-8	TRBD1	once	TGTGCCAGCAGCCCAGGGGGGCAGGGGTATCAGCCCCAGCATTTT	CASSPGGQGYQPQHF
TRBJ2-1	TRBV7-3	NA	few	TGTGCCAGCGCCTCGGTCTCCTACAATGAGCAGTTCTTC	CASASVSYNEQFF
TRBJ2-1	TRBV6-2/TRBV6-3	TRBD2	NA	TGTGCCAGCAGTTACCCTGCGCTAGCGGGGGGCATGTATGAGCAGTTCTTC	CASSYPALAGGMYEQFF
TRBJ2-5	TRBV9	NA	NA	TGTGCCAGCAGCCGATCCACCAATCAAGAGACCCAGTACTTC	CASSRSTNQETQYF
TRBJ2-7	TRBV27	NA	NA	TGTGCCAGCAGTTTATATATCCTTCCGGGGGCGAATGAGCAGTACTTC	CASSLYILPGANEQYF
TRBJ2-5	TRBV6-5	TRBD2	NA	TGTGCCAGCAGTCCTAGCGGACAAGAGACCCAGTACTTC	CASSPSGQETQYF
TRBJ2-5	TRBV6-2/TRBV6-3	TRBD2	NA	TGTGCCAGCAGTTACTCCCGACTAGCGGGGGGTGAAGAGACCCAGTACTTC	CASSYSRLAGGEETQYF
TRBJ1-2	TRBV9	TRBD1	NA	TGTGCCAGCAGCGACCGGGACAGGGCCACTAACTATGGCTACACCTTC	CASSDRDRATNYGYTF